The 21 T cell receptor beta chains in this list originate from one sample, sequenced in a study of beta chain features in type 1 diabetes (dated by TCRdb to the late 2010s). Receptor libraries were prepared by the immunoSEQ multiplex PCR assay. The entire amount of isolated RNA was reverse transcribed using the High Capacity cDNA Reverse Transcription Kit, so the sequenced TCRB transcripts were expressed ones. TCRdb limited this immuneACCESS table to in-frame rearrangements with V and J called. A share of clones is missing; checked studies link under half to unresolved V genes, and the rest is unexplained. The sample contains about 240,000 clones, 25% to 30% of them found a single time. Clones ranked in the top ten supply roughly 4.1% of the sample. Input material: central memory CD4+ T cells from blood. The receptors stem from a man younger than 45 in good health.

This clone has more than one count but fewer than ten. The rearrangement joins TRBV30 to TRBJ1-5; D gene ambiguous. Per the germline V gene, CDR1 is GTSNPN and CDR2 is SVGIG (reference sequence). V lost 0 bases to trimming and J lost 5 bases, with 11 bases between them. This CDR3 comprises 14 residues. The CDR3 DNA follows: TGTGCCTGGAGTGTACCGGAAACCTATCAGCCCCAGCATTTT. Translating gives CAWSVPETYQPQHF.

This clone was picked up a small number of times. The V call is TRBV29-1, the J call TRBJ2-7; 7 nucleotides align to TRBD1. The V and J ends lost 6 bases and 3 bases, in that order; junction bases with no gene match: 8. The CDR3 spans 13 residues. In germline, CDR1 is SQVTM, CDR2 ANQGSEA. CDR3 sequence reads: CSVADRKLYEQYF. In DNA, the CDR3 is TGCAGCGTGGCGGACAGGAAACTCTACGAGCAGTACTTC.

This clone showed up just a few times. The V call is TRBV7-9, the J call TRBJ2-5; a possible D gene is TRBD1 (5 bases). V was shortened by 0 bases and J by 3 bases, with 14 bases between the two germline ends. The CDR3 extends over 16 amino acids. Per the germline V gene, CDR1 is SEHNR and CDR2 is FQNEAQ (reference sequence). CDR3 nucleotides: TGTGCCAGCAGCTTAGCCGGTGGGGCACCCAAAGAGACCCAGTACTTC. Protein sequence: CASSLAGGAPKETQYF. Filled out from reference TRBV7-9 and TRBJ2-5, the complete variable domain reads DTGVSQNPRHKITKRGQNVTFRCDPISEHNRLYWYRQTLGQGPEFLTYFQNEAQLEKSRLLSDRFSAERPKGSFSTLEIQRTEQGDSAMYLCASSLAGGAPKETQYFGPGTRLLVL.

This clone was counted between two and nine times. The chain uses TRBV5-4 and TRBJ2-1; 7 bases map to TRBD2. V was pared by 4 bases and J by 2 bases, with 3 bases of the junction left unmatched. This CDR3 has 14 amino acids. Per the germline V gene, CDR1 is SGHNT and CDR2 is YYREEE (reference sequence). The CDR3 reads CASSPSGTYNEQFF. The DNA for the CDR3 is TGTGCCAGCAGCCCTAGCGGTACCTACAATGAGCAGTTCTTC.

This clone showed up many times. In DNA, the CDR3 is TGTGCCAGCAGCTTGGTACCGTCTGGGGCCAACGTCCTGACTTTC. Residues: CASSLVPSGANVLTF. The chain recombines TRBV5-6 with TRBJ2-6, with D unresolved. Trimming took off 0 bases at V and 1 base at J, with 5 bases between the two ends. Germline CDR1 is SGHDT and CDR2 is YYEEEE. This CDR3 comprises 15 residues.

The V gene is TRBV2, the J gene TRBJ2-1; TRBD2 might be the D (5 bases). CDR1 and CDR2 from the germline V gene are SNHLY and FYNNEI. V was trimmed by 5 bases and J by 7 bases, leaving 12 bases between them. CDR3 length: 13 amino acids. The CDR3: CASSLGLLNEQFF. The CDR3 coding sequence is TGTGCCAGCAGTTTAGGACTGTTAAATGAGCAGTTCTTC.

The gene calls are TRBV27 and TRBJ2-4; D uncertain. Germline loops: CDR1 MNHEY, CDR2 SMNVEV (reference sequence). This CDR3 spans 13 amino acids. V was clipped by 5 bases and J by 6 bases, with 11 bases between them. This chain's CDR3 is CASSGEVGNIQYF. In DNA, the CDR3 is TGTGCCAGCAGTGGAGAGGTCGGAAACATTCAGTACTTC.

This clone was observed a few times. The V and J genes are TRBV30 and TRBJ2-3; tentative D call: TRBD2 (5 bases). Germline CDR1 GTSNPN, CDR2 SVGIG (reference sequence). Trimming took 0 bases from V and 2 from J, leaving 12 bases between them. CDR3 length equals 15 residues. DNA for the CDR3: TGTGCCTGGAGTGTAGTCAGCGGAACCACAGATACGCAGTATTTT. Amino acids: CAWSVVSGTTDTQYF.

The genes are TRBV7-2 and TRBJ2-1, with 7 positions matching TRBD2. With V trimmed by 1 base and J by 4 bases, 7 bases remained unmatched. Germline V gene lookup returns CDR1 SGHTA and CDR2 FQGNSA. CDR3 size: 16 residues. CDR3 in amino acids: CASSLGAGASYNEQFF. The CDR3 bases are TGTGCCAGCAGCTTAGGGGCGGGAGCGTCTTACAATGAGCAGTTCTTC.

As DNA, the CDR3 is TGTGCCAGCAGCTCGACCGGGACTAGCGGGAGTCTGTCCTACAATGAGCAGTTCTTC. Translation gives CASSSTGTSGSLSYNEQFF. The rearrangement uses TRBV13 and TRBJ2-1, with 14 positions matching TRBD2. This CDR3 is 19 amino acids long. The V segment lost 4 bases and the J segment 1 base; nucleotides outside the gene matches: 9. Germline V gives CDR1 PRHDT, CDR2 FYEKMQ (reference sequence).

The V call is TRBV30, the J call TRBJ1-3, with D uncertain. The germline gives CDR1 GTSNPN, CDR2 SVGIG (reference sequence). The V gene lost 1 base and the J gene lost 3 bases, with 7 bases spanning the gap. The CDR3 sequence is 13 residues long. In nucleotides, the CDR3 is TGTGCCTGGAGTGCGGGGAATGGAAACACCATATATTTT. It codes for CAWSAGNGNTIYF.

About this clone: A clone one base away is much larger, so this may be a read error. The V gene is TRBV7-2, the J gene TRBJ2-7; D gene ambiguous. This CDR3 comprises 11 residues. Per germline, CDR1 SGHTA and CDR2 FQGNSA. The V and J ends lost 4 bases and 1 base respectively, with 2 bases between them. As DNA, the CDR3 is TGTGCCAGCAGCTGGTCCTACGAGCAGTACTTC. It yields the protein CASSWSYEQYF.

The chain joins TRBV30 to TRBJ1-4, with D uncertain. V was trimmed by 1 base and J by 15 bases, leaving 12 bases between them. This CDR3 contains 11 residues. Germline CDR1 GTSNPN, CDR2 SVGIG (reference sequence). The CDR3 sequence: CAWSDPGSLFF. CDR3 DNA: TGTGCCTGGAGTGACCCCGGGTCTTTGTTTTTT.

V and J are TRBV7-6 and TRBJ1-1, with D perhaps matching TRBD1 (6 bases). The germline V and J ends were trimmed by 1 base and 3 bases, with 12 bases remaining between them. Germline values: CDR1 SGHVS, CDR2 FNYEAQ. The CDR3 consists of 15 residues. CDR3 sequence (DNA): TGTGCCAGCAGCTTAGGGTTAGGGGGAGACACTGAAGCTTTCTTT. It is translated as CASSLGLGGDTEAFF.

V gene TRBV25-1 combines with J gene TRBJ1-2; D unresolved. The CDR3 runs 12 residues. V shed 5 bases and J shed 2 bases, with 6 bases lying between them. CDR1 is MGHDK and CDR2 is SYGVNS in the germline V gene. The CDR3: CASSKGNYGYTF. CDR3 nucleotides: TGTGCCAGCAGTAAAGGGAACTATGGCTACACCTTC.

The CDR3 bases are TGTGCCAGCAGCCGACTAGCGGGGGGGACCTACAATGAGCAGTTCTTC. It codes for CASSRLAGGTYNEQFF. This sequence joins TRBV11-1 and TRBJ2-1; 14 bases line up with TRBD2. The germline gives CDR1 SGHAT, CDR2 FQDESV (reference sequence). V shed 5 bases, J shed 2 bases, and the junction held 2 bases outside the gene matches. This CDR3 has 16 residues. The variable domain in full, with the rest retrieved from reference TRBV11-1 and TRBJ2-1, is EAEVAQSPRYKITEKSQAVAFWCDPISGHATLYWYRQILGQGPELLVQFQDESVVDDSQLPKDRFSAERLKGVDSTLKIQPAELGDSAMYLCASSRLAGGTYNEQFFGPGTRLTVL.

V is TRBV18 and J is TRBJ2-5; tentative D call: TRBD1 (6 bases). CDR3 length: 16 amino acids. Trimming removed 0 bases from V and 4 bases from J, with 15 bases in between. Germline V gene data show CDR1 as KGHSH and CDR2 as LQKENI. The CDR3 spells CASSPPGGRIGETQYF. In DNA form, the CDR3 reads TGTGCCAGCTCACCACCAGGGGGAAGAATAGGAGAGACCCAGTACTTC.

The table lists this clone with a few counts. The genes are TRBV7-9 and TRBJ2-2, with D perhaps being TRBD1 or TRBD2 (5 bases each). Germline V gene lookup returns CDR1 SEHNR and CDR2 FQNEAQ (reference sequence). The CDR3 is 15 amino acids. Trimming left V 5 bases short and J 5 bases short, with 15 bases between. CDR3 DNA sequence: TGTGCCAGCAGCGGACCCGGGACGGGAACCGGGGAGCTGTTTTTT. Translation: CASSGPGTGTGELFF.

This clone was seen only a few times. This rearrangement joins TRBV18 to TRBJ2-5; tentative D call: TRBD2 (6 bases). Germline V gene lookup returns CDR1 KGHSH and CDR2 LQKENI. Trimming removed 4 bases at V and 5 bases at J, with 14 bases between. The CDR3 loop spans 14 amino acids. The chain's CDR3 is CASSLSGLTETQYF. CDR3 bases: TGTGCCAGCTCACTATCCGGACTAACGGAGACCCAGTACTTC.

This chain connects TRBV4-2 to TRBJ2-3; 10 nucleotides match TRBD1. V dropped 1 base and J dropped 6; count of bases not matched to a gene: 7. Germline CDR1 LGHNA, CDR2 YNFKEQ. The CDR3 sequence is 16 residues long. The CDR3 reads CASSQGTGGGEDTQYF. The DNA of the CDR3 is TGTGCCAGCAGCCAAGGGACAGGGGGAGGTGAGGATACGCAGTATTTT.

This clone was picked up a small number of times. The V and J genes are TRBV9 and TRBJ2-2; D is unresolved. The CDR3 is 14 amino acids. The V end lost 4 bases, the J end lost 4 bases, and 11 bases lay between the germline ends. Germline V lookup: CDR1 SGDLS, CDR2 YYNGEE. DNA of the CDR3: TGTGCCAGCAGCAGGTCGGCAACCACCGGGGAGCTGTTTTTT. Protein product: CASSRSATTGELFF.